The 14 T cell receptor beta chains listed next were all sequenced from one sample in a study of technical replicates of blood from several donors. The assay was immunoSEQ multiplex PCR, and TCRdb's table has in-frame clones only and misses some. The table shows around 90,000 clones, with over 90% occurring only once. Sequencing used T cells isolated from PBMCs. These receptors originate from a human donor in good health.

The chain carries TRBV10-1 and TRBJ1-3; D remains unclear. The germline CDR1 and CDR2 sequences are WNHNN and SYGVQD (reference sequence). The CDR3 runs 15 residues. Trimming left V 4 bases short and J 0 bases short, with 10 bases between. The CDR3 DNA sequence: TGCGCCAGCAGTGGACACTCCTTCTCTGGAAACACCATATATTTT. Encoded protein: CASSGHSFSGNTIYF.

The chain combines TRBV6-4 with TRBJ2-1; D unresolved. V was cut by 3 bases and J by 2 bases, with 17 bases left in between. The CDR3 runs to 17 residues. From germline, CDR1 is MRHNA and CDR2 SNTAGT. The CDR3 region is CASSESGLGFPYNEQFF. CDR3 bases: TGTGCCAGCAGTGAGAGTGGCCTAGGCTTCCCCTACAATGAGCAGTTCTTC.

V is TRBV30 and J is TRBJ2-7; D call uncertain. Germline V gene lookup returns CDR1 GTSNPN and CDR2 SVGIG (reference sequence). V lost 2 bases to trimming and J lost 7 bases, with 12 bases between them. The CDR3 has 12 residues. The CDR3 DNA sequence: TGTGCCTGGAGTTTAAGCCAAGAGGAGCAGTACTTC. This codes for CAWSLSQEEQYF.

The V and J genes are TRBV7-9 and TRBJ2-3; a possible D gene is TRBD2 (5 bases). The CDR3 loop spans 16 amino acids. Trimming stripped 3 bases from V and 1 base from J, with 14 bases between. Germline V lookup: CDR1 SEHNR, CDR2 FQNEAQ (reference sequence). This chain's CDR3 is CASSLGADLRTDTQYF. DNA for the CDR3: TGTGCCAGCAGCTTGGGAGCGGACCTACGCACAGATACGCAGTATTTT. The whole variable domain, filled in from reference TRBV7-9 and TRBJ2-3, reads DTGVSQNPRHKITKRGQNVTFRCDPISEHNRLYWYRQTLGQGPEFLTYFQNEAQLEKSRLLSDRFSAERPKGSFSTLEIQRTEQGDSAMYLCASSLGADLRTDTQYFGPGTRLTVL.

This sequence joins TRBV29-1 and TRBJ1-2, with TRBD1 identical over 10 bases. After removal of 4 bases from V and 4 bases from J, the junction contained 0 bases not matched to a gene. The CDR3 is 12 amino acids. CDR1 and CDR2 (germline): SQVTM, ANQGSEA. This CDR3 is CSVGTGGYGYTF. The CDR3 region has the DNA TGCAGCGTTGGGACAGGGGGCTATGGCTACACCTTC.

The chain employs TRBV18 and TRBJ2-7, with TRBD1 matching over 7 bases. Germline-derived CDR1 and CDR2 are KGHSH and LQKENI. The CDR3 sequence is 12 residues long. The V gene end was trimmed by 6 bases and the J gene end by 3 bases; junction bases not matched to a gene: 2. The CDR3 loop reads CASSTGYYEQYF. The CDR3 DNA is TGTGCCAGCTCGACAGGGTACTACGAGCAGTACTTC.

V gene TRBV2 combines with J gene TRBJ1-5, with 10 bases fitting TRBD1. CDR3 length: 19 residues. J was trimmed by 0 bases and V by 6 bases; bases with no gene match: 14. CDR1 and CDR2 (germline): SNHLY, FYNNEI. The CDR3 sequence is CASSQPSTGGDYSNQPQHF. The CDR3 DNA sequence: TGTGCCAGCAGCCAACCCTCGACAGGGGGCGACTATAGCAATCAGCCCCAGCATTTT.

This clone was seen just once. This chain uses TRBV19 with TRBJ1-2; 7 bases fit TRBD1. The CDR3 covers 14 residues. The germline CDR1 and CDR2 sequences are LNHDA and SQIVND (reference sequence). V shed 5 bases and J 8 bases; nucleotides not matched to a gene: 11. This chain's CDR3 is CASSPRQGTMGYTF. The CDR3 DNA is TGTGCCAGTAGTCCCCGACAGGGAACTATGGGCTACACCTTC.

The chain recombines TRBV2 with TRBJ2-7; D ambiguous. V was pared by 3 bases and J by 12 bases, with 9 bases between. The CDR3 spans 10 residues. Germline V lookup: CDR1 SNHLY, CDR2 FYNNEI. The CDR3 spells CASSDVLSYF. The CDR3 DNA reads as TGTGCCAGCAGTGACGTACTATCGTACTTC. The full variable domain, its missing parts supplied by reference TRBV2 and TRBJ2-7, is EPEVTQTPSHQVTQMGQEVILRCVPISNHLYFYWYRQILGQKVEFLVSFYNNEISEKSEIFDDQFSVERPDGSNFTLKIRSTKLEDSAMYFCASSDVLSYFGPGTRLTVT.

This chain links TRBV11-3 with TRBJ2-1; 13 nucleotides line up with TRBD2. Losses at the gene ends were 3 bases for V and 4 bases for J; bases not matched to a gene: 9. The CDR3 contains 18 residues. Germline loops: CDR1 SGHNT, CDR2 YENEEA. The CDR3 sequence is CASSFILAGGPRYNEQFF. CDR3 DNA sequence: TGTGCCAGCAGCTTTATACTAGCGGGAGGGCCGAGGTACAATGAGCAGTTCTTC.

The gene calls are TRBV5-1 and TRBJ2-3, with 7 bases fitting TRBD1. Germline V gene sequence: CDR1 SGHRS, CDR2 YFSETQ. V trimming: 7 bases; J trimming: 0 bases; junction bases outside the gene matches: 14. The CDR3 contains 17 residues. CDR3 loop: CASSVFSTGISTDTQYF. CDR3 sequence (DNA): TGCGCCAGCTCCGTATTCTCGACAGGGATTAGCACAGATACGCAGTATTTT.

A few counts support this clone. J is TRBJ1-4 and V is TRBV30; no definite D call. The CDR3 consists of 11 residues. V lost 6 bases to trimming and J lost 4 bases, with 6 bases between them. The germline gives CDR1 GTSNPN, CDR2 SVGIG (reference sequence). CDR3: CACNFNEKLFF. CDR3 nucleotide sequence: TGTGCCTGTAATTTTAATGAAAAACTGTTTTTT.

This clone was seen just once. The gene calls are TRBV7-9 and TRBJ2-2; D remains ambiguous. CDR1 and CDR2 from the germline V gene are SEHNR and FQNEAQ (reference sequence). The ends were cut back, 0 bases at V and 0 bases at J, with 14 bases in the middle. The CDR3 extends over 18 amino acids. The CDR3 spells CASSLATGAPPNTGELFF. CDR3 sequence (DNA): TGTGCCAGCAGCTTAGCGACCGGAGCCCCACCGAACACCGGGGAGCTGTTTTTT.

The chain recombines TRBV28 with TRBJ2-1; 12 bases fit TRBD2. In germline, CDR1 is MDHEN, CDR2 SYDVKM. The CDR3 consists of 19 residues. V was pared by 1 base and J by 12 bases, with 19 bases of the junction left unmatched. The chain's CDR3 is CASSLSTSGRGGYDFGQFF. CDR3 nucleotides: TGTGCCAGCAGTTTATCGACTAGCGGGAGAGGTGGTTACGACTTTGGGCAGTTCTTC.